A single T cell receptor (beta chain) is shown here with its context. Its antigen is still unknown. TCRdb re-derived calls from the RT-PCR reads in MiXCR, one entry per CDR3 protein. This table holds a few hundred thousand distinct CDR3 sequences, roughly 15% found once. This sample is drawn from a study of response to subunit inactivated influenza vaccine. This CDR3 region has 17 residues. Per germline, CDR1 DFQATT and CDR2 SNEGSKA (reference sequence). The V segment lost 3 bases and the J segment 0 bases; nucleotides outside the gene matches: 9. Study-level findings and limits: Seasonal influenza vaccination, on each occasion, was suggested by the authors to recruit few new T cells.

This TCR derives from a man over 45 who received an inactivated influenza vaccine. Sequenced here: PBMCs from blood, sampled 11 to 12 days after vaccination. The chain uses TRBV20-1 and TRBJ1-1; 11 bases align to TRBD1. The CDR3 nucleotides read TGCAGTGCTAGGGGGGACAGGGGGTTCATAATGAACACTGAAGCTTTCTTT. It is translated as CSARGDRGFIMNTEAFF.